This entry is about one T cell receptor beta chain. What it binds is not known. These data originate in a study of cytotoxic CD8 clonotypes in ibrutinib-treated CLL. For the study at large: The patient breakdown showed around 10 relapsed/refractory and around 16 treatment-naive cases, with 17 to 18 IGHV unmutated.

Depths of 1 in 200,000 to 1 in 1 million T cells were the sequencing target. The protocol was immunoSEQ multiplex PCR, while the TCRdb copy is restricted to in-frame clones and leaves out a portion. The repertoire holds over 250,000 clones, with 60% to 80% as singletons. Study findings and constraints: Clonality showed a rise at ibrutinib response that reversed toward baseline at progression.

The CDR3 has 15 amino acids. Germline CDR1 and CDR2: SQVTM and ANQGSEA. The V segment lost 6 bases and the J segment 0 bases; nucleotides outside the gene matches: 7. This material consisted of PBMCs, taken at disease progression, from a patient treated with ibrutinib. The sequence came from a human donor with chronic lymphocytic leukemia. The chain couples TRBV29-1 to TRBJ2-1, with 8 nucleotides matching TRBD2. CDR3 bases: TGCAGCGTCGAGGCGGGAGGCTACTCCTACAATGAGCAGTTCTTC. This encodes CSVEAGGYSYNEQFF.